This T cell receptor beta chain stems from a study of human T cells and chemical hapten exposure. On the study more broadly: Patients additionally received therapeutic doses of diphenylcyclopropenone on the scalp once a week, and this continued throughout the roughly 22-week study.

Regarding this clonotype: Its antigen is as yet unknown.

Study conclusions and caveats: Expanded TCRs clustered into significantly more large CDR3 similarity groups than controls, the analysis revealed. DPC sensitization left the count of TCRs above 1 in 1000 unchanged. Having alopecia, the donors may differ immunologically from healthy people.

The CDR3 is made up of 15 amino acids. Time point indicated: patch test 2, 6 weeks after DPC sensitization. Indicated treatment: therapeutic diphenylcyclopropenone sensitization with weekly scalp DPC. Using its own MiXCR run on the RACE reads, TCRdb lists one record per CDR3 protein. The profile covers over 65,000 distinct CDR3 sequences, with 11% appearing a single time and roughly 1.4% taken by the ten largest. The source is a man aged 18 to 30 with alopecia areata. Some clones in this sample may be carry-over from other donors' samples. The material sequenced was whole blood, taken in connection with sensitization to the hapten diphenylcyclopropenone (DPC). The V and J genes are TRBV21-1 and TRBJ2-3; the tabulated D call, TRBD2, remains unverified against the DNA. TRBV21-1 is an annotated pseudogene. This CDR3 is CASSHQGPSTDTQYF. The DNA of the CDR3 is TGTGCCAGCAGCCACCAAGGGCCCAGCACAGATACGCAGTATTTT.